This T cell receptor beta chain was profiled in a study of blood T cell repertoires in COVID-19. TCRdb's table, derived via immunoSEQ multiplex PCR, lists solely in-frame clones and lacks some. There are 350,000 or so clones in the sample; more than 85% occur only once, and around 18% lies in the top ten. Trimming removed 5 bases at V and 4 bases at J, with 14 bases between. CDR1 MNHNY and CDR2 SVGAGI come from the germline V gene (reference sequence). The CDR3 runs 14 residues. The origin of this receptor is a woman aged 25 to 45 who had recovered from COVID-19. The rearrangement joins TRBV6-6 to TRBJ1-2, with no clear D. The sample taken for sequencing was PBMCs or T cells enriched from blood (not recorded which). CDR3 coding DNA: TGTGCCAGCAGTCGTGACACGAGCTCCTATGGCTACACCTTC. Its protein is CASSRDTSSYGYTF.